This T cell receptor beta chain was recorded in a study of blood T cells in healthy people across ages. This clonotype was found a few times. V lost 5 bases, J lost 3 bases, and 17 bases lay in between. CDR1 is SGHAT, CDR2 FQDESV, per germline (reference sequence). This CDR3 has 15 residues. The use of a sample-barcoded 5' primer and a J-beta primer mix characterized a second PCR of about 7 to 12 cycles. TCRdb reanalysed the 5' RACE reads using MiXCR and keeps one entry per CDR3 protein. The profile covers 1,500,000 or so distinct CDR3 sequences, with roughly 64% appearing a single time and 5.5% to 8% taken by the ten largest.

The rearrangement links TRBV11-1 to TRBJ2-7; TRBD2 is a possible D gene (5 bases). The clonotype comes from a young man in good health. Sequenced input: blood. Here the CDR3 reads CASSTRRQDRYEQYF. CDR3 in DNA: TGTGCCAGCAGCACCCGGAGGCAGGACCGCTACGAGCAGTACTTC.